The 6 T cell receptor beta chains reported below all come from one sample, sequenced in a study of blood T cells in healthy people across ages. Alongside a J-beta primer mix, a sample-barcoded 5' primer served in a second PCR lasting about 7 to 11 cycles. TCRdb reanalysed the 5' RACE reads using MiXCR and keeps one entry per CDR3 protein. The table includes about 970,000 distinct CDR3 sequences, just over 50% detected once. The material sequenced was blood. These receptors originate from a woman aged 55-75 years in good health.

The chain couples TRBV7-9 to TRBJ2-2; 7 bases fit TRBD1. V shed 0 bases, J shed 4 bases, and the junction held 2 bases outside the gene matches. CDR3 length: 15 residues. Germline-derived CDR1 and CDR2 are SEHNR and FQNEAQ (reference sequence). The CDR3 nucleotides are TGTGCCAGCAGCTTAGCGACAGGGAGCACCGGGGAGCTGTTTTTT. It is translated as CASSLATGSTGELFF.

V usage is TRBV27 and J usage is TRBJ2-1; D gene unclear. This CDR3 comprises 17 residues. Germline CDR1 MNHEY, CDR2 SMNVEV (reference sequence). Trimming removed 4 bases from V and 5 bases from J, with 21 bases in between. The CDR3 here is CASSSFSRKGSNNEQFF. The DNA of the CDR3 is TGTGCCAGCAGTTCCTTTAGCAGGAAAGGGTCCAACAATGAGCAGTTCTTC.

This clonotype was observed a few times. The chain uses TRBV7-8 and TRBJ2-3; no reliable D call. V gave up 5 bases and J gave up 2 bases, with 17 bases separating them. The CDR3 has 16 amino acids. Germline CDR1 reads SGHVS; CDR2 reads FQNEAQ. The CDR3 loop is CASSEGHLKTTDTQYF. CDR3 bases: TGTGCCAGCAGCGAAGGCCACCTCAAAACCACAGATACGCAGTATTTT.

The chain recombines TRBV20-1 with TRBJ2-7; the D gene is possibly TRBD2 (6 bases). Germline CDR1 is DFQATT and CDR2 is SNEGSKA (reference sequence). The V end was cut by 1 base, the J end by 2 bases, with 18 bases between. The CDR3 runs 16 residues. CDR3 sequence (DNA): TGCAGTGCTAGAGTGGCAGGGAGGAGCGTAACCTACGAGCAGTACTTC. It translates to CSARVAGRSVTYEQYF.

The chain combines TRBV27 with TRBJ2-7; D unresolved. This CDR3 has 15 residues. Germline-derived CDR1 and CDR2 are MNHEY and SMNVEV (reference sequence). V dropped 3 bases and J dropped 0 bases, with 12 bases sitting between them. The CDR3 nucleotides read TGTGCCAGCAGTTTCCTCCTCGACAACTCCTACGAGCAGTACTTC. Protein product: CASSFLLDNSYEQYF.

The chain joins TRBV11-2 to TRBJ2-1, with 10 bases lining up with TRBD1. This CDR3 is 16 amino acids long. Trimming at V came to 3 bases and at J to 7 bases, leaving 9 bases not matched to a gene. The germline CDR1 and CDR2 sequences are SGHAT and FQNNGV. Here the CDR3 DNA reads TGTGCCAGCAGCTTGCAGGTGACAGGGGGCCAAAATGAGCAGTTCTTC. The encoded protein is CASSLQVTGGQNEQFF.